One sample yielded the 20 T cell receptor beta chains listed below, sequenced in a study of cytomegalovirus exposure and HLA in healthy donors. Primers included in the PCR were 60 Vbeta and 13 Jbeta primers. Profiling relied on immunoSEQ multiplex PCR, and the TCRdb table lists in-frame clones only, not all of them. The sample lists about 130,000 clones, approximately 71% seen once, with approximately 0.9% in the top ten. Sequencing was carried out using PBMCs. These receptors came from a woman aged 55-75 years in good health and CMV-seronegative.

This chain joins TRBV28 and TRBJ2-4; D might be TRBD1 (5 bases). CDR1 and CDR2 (germline): MDHEN, SYDVKM. V lost 5 bases, J lost 0 bases, and 14 bases lay in between. The CDR3 runs to 16 residues. The CDR3 bases are TGTGCCAGCAGTGGCCCGACAGAAATAGCCAAAAACATTCAGTACTTC. Translating it yields CASSGPTEIAKNIQYF. Supplemented by reference TRBV28 and TRBJ2-4, the full variable domain reads DVKVTQSSRYLVKRTGEKVFLECVQDMDHENMFWYRQDPGLGLRLIYFSYDVKMKEKGDIPEGYSVSREKKERFSLILESASTNQTSMYLCASSGPTEIAKNIQYFGAGTRLSVL.

The chain carries TRBV6-1 and TRBJ1-6; perhaps TRBD1 as D (6 bases). The V gene lost 6 bases and the J gene lost 7 bases, with 16 bases spanning the gap. The CDR3 has 15 residues. Germline V gene lookup returns CDR1 MNHNS and CDR2 SASEGT. The CDR3 protein is CASRTPGVRNSPLHF. The CDR3 coding sequence is TGTGCCAGCAGAACGCCAGGGGTAAGAAATTCACCCCTCCACTTT.

This clone was observed a handful of times. The CDR3 DNA follows: TGTGCCAGCAGTTACTCGGCTAGCGGGAGGTCGGAGACCCAGTACTTC. It encodes CASSYSASGRSETQYF. V usage is TRBV6-5 and J usage is TRBJ2-5; 11 bases are a match to TRBD2. CDR1 is MNHEY and CDR2 is SVGAGI in the germline V gene. This CDR3 region has 16 residues. Trimming removed 0 bases from V and 5 bases from J; junction bases left unmatched: 5.

The chain links TRBV9 to TRBJ1-1, with D perhaps TRBD1 (6 bases). CDR3 length: 14 residues. Germline values: CDR1 SGDLS, CDR2 YYNGEE. With 7 bases removed from V and 7 bases from J, the gap between germline ends came to 20 bases. CDR3 residues: CASGTQVGQSEAFF. DNA for the CDR3: TGTGCCAGCGGCACCCAAGTTGGACAGAGTGAAGCTTTCTTT.

The rearrangement uses TRBV7-2 and TRBJ1-6; TRBD1 might be the D (5 bases). The germline V and J ends were trimmed by 4 bases and 0 bases, with 16 bases remaining between them. CDR1 SGHTA and CDR2 FQGNSA come from the germline V gene. CDR3 length: 18 residues. The DNA for the CDR3 is TGTGCCAGCAGCTCCCAGACCAGGGTCAGCTCCTATAATTCACCCCTCCACTTT. This codes for CASSSQTRVSSYNSPLHF. Drawing the rest from reference TRBV7-2 and TRBJ1-6, the complete variable domain is GAGVSQSPSNKVTEKGKDVELRCDPISGHTALYWYRQSLGQGLEFLIYFQGNSAPDKSGLPSDRFSAERTGGSVSTLTIQRTQQEDSAVYLCASSSQTRVSSYNSPLHFGNGTRLTVT.

This clone was picked up one time. The genes are TRBV5-1 and TRBJ1-4, with 8 bases that match TRBD1. V lost 0 bases, J lost 7 bases, and 11 bases stayed unmatched. The CDR3 loop spans 17 amino acids. CDR1 and CDR2 (germline): SGHRS, YFSETQ. The CDR3 loop reads CASSLGAYTGGAEKLFF. CDR3 DNA: TGCGCCAGCAGCTTGGGGGCATACACAGGGGGGGCTGAAAAACTGTTTTTT.

V is TRBV5-4 and J is TRBJ1-1, with 8 nucleotides matching TRBD1. The germline gives CDR1 SGHNT, CDR2 YYREEE (reference sequence). J was trimmed by 1 base and V by 2 bases; bases with no gene match: 4. The CDR3 has 15 residues. The CDR3: CASSFRQGRNTEAFF. For the CDR3, the DNA is TGTGCCAGCAGCTTCCGACAGGGGAGGAACACTGAAGCTTTCTTT.

This clone was counted only a few times. This sequence joins TRBV27 and TRBJ2-2, with TRBD2 as a possible D gene (5 bases). V was clipped by 2 bases and J by 5 bases, with 9 bases between them. The CDR3 is 14 residues long. The germline V gene encodes CDR1 MNHEY and CDR2 SMNVEV (reference sequence). This chain's CDR3 is CASSLHEGTGELFF. CDR3 nucleotides: TGTGCCAGCAGTTTACATGAGGGTACCGGGGAGCTGTTTTTT.

The chain links TRBV10-3 to TRBJ1-4, with 7 positions matching TRBD1. With V trimmed by 3 bases and J by 3 bases, 10 bases remained unmatched. The CDR3 contains 17 residues. The V gene's germline CDR1 is ENHRY and CDR2 SYGVKD. CDR3 loop: CAISEDIPGQSNEKLFF. CDR3 sequence (DNA): TGTGCCATCAGTGAAGATATACCGGGACAGTCTAATGAAAAACTGTTTTTT.

The J gene is TRBJ2-4, the V gene TRBV7-2; 9 bases agree with TRBD1. The CDR3 sequence is 14 residues long. V was pared by 1 base and J by 6 bases, with 1 base of the junction left unmatched. Looked up from germline, CDR1 is SGHTA and CDR2 is FQGNSA. The CDR3 region is CASSLGQGGNIQYF. DNA for the CDR3: TGTGCCAGCAGCTTAGGACAGGGGGGAAACATTCAGTACTTC.

The chain carries TRBV4-1 and TRBJ2-7, with 9 bases that match TRBD1. With V trimmed by 0 bases and J by 3 bases, 3 bases remained unmatched. Germline loops: CDR1 MGHRA, CDR2 YSYEKL. The CDR3 runs 15 residues. The CDR3 nucleotides read TGCGCCAGCAGCCAAGATGGGGGACAGGGCTACGAGCAGTACTTC. Its protein is CASSQDGGQGYEQYF.

The CDR3 region is CASSETGGPGNTEAFF. DNA of the CDR3: TGTGCCAGCAGCGAAACAGGGGGCCCAGGGAACACTGAAGCTTTCTTT. V gene TRBV27 combines with J gene TRBJ1-1, with 9 bases lining up with TRBD1. CDR3 size: 16 residues. The V gene end was trimmed by 6 bases and the J gene end by 1 base; junction bases not matched to a gene: 9. Germline CDR1 is MNHEY and CDR2 is SMNVEV (reference sequence).

The chain recombines TRBV28 with TRBJ1-5, with D uncertain. The germline V and J ends were trimmed by 3 bases and 7 bases, with 16 bases remaining between them. Germline CDR1 MDHEN, CDR2 SYDVKM. The CDR3 is made up of 15 amino acids. In DNA, the CDR3 is TGTGCCAGCAGTTTGGGTAGCGTGGGTTACCAGCCCCAGCATTTT. It encodes CASSLGSVGYQPQHF.

The genes are TRBV13 and TRBJ1-6; D perhaps matches TRBD1 (5 bases). The CDR3 has 15 residues. Germline CDR1 PRHDT, CDR2 FYEKMQ (reference sequence). V lost 4 bases and J lost 8, with 15 bases in between. The chain's CDR3 is CASSYRRQTHSPLHF. The CDR3 bases are TGTGCCAGCAGCTACAGGCGACAGACTCATTCACCCCTCCACTTT.

The V call is TRBV5-4, the J call TRBJ1-5; a possible D gene is TRBD1 (5 bases). CDR3 length: 20 residues. Germline loops: CDR1 SGHNT, CDR2 YYREEE (reference sequence). Trimming took off 0 bases at V and 0 bases at J, with 22 bases between the two ends. The CDR3 loop reads CASSLGPSESRTFSNQPQHF. DNA for the CDR3: TGTGCCAGCAGCTTGGGCCCATCCGAATCAAGGACATTTAGCAATCAGCCCCAGCATTTT.

This clone has a handful of counts. V is TRBV5-6 and J is TRBJ1-3, with D possibly TRBD1 on 6 matching bases. Germline V lookup: CDR1 SGHDT, CDR2 YYEEEE. This CDR3 comprises 14 residues. V lost 2 bases and J lost 2, with 8 bases in between. The CDR3 reads CASSLQGPGNTIYF. The CDR3 DNA reads TGTGCCAGCAGCTTACAGGGACCTGGAAACACCATATATTTT.

The chain uses TRBV28 and TRBJ2-4; D is uncertain. The CDR3 consists of 13 residues. The germline V gene encodes CDR1 MDHEN and CDR2 SYDVKM. Trimming took off 4 bases at V and 8 bases at J, with 12 bases between the two ends. The CDR3 nucleotides are TGTGCCAGCAGTTCCCGGGTTTTAGACATTCAGTACTTC. It is translated as CASSSRVLDIQYF. Based on the CDR3 plus reference TRBV28 and TRBJ2-4, the full variable domain is DVKVTQSSRYLVKRTGEKVFLECVQDMDHENMFWYRQDPGLGLRLIYFSYDVKMKEKGDIPEGYSVSREKKERFSLILESASTNQTSMYLCASSSRVLDIQYFGAGTRLSVL.

Only a few counts were recorded for this clone. The chain recombines TRBV6-5 with TRBJ2-7; tentatively, D is TRBD2 (7 bases). The germline gives CDR1 MNHEY, CDR2 SVGAGI. V lost 7 bases and J lost 3, with 16 bases in between. This CDR3 has 14 residues. Written as DNA, the CDR3 is TGTGCCAGCACTCCAGGCGGGGGCCTCTACGAGCAGTACTTC. Its translation is CASTPGGGLYEQYF.

The chain couples TRBV15 to TRBJ1-5, with a tentative D call TRBD1 (5 bases). Germline V CDR1 and CDR2: LNHNV, YYDKDF (reference sequence). With 6 bases removed from V and 2 bases from J, the gap between germline ends came to 11 bases. CDR3 size: 14 residues. The CDR3 region has the DNA TGTGCCACCAGTCCAGTAGGGGGCAATCAGCCCCAGCATTTT. Residues: CATSPVGGNQPQHF.

This clone was detected once. The junction differs from germline at one of its ends, possibly a read error. This chain connects TRBV7-9 to TRBJ2-3, with D possibly matching TRBD1 (6 bases). Germline V gene lookup returns CDR1 SEHNR and CDR2 FQNEAQ (reference sequence). The CDR3 is 13 amino acids. CDR3 bases: TGTGCCAGCAGCCCACAGGGCACCGATACGCAGTATTTT. This codes for CASSPQGTDTQYF.